Listed below are T cell receptor beta chains from one sample, sequenced in a study of shared clonotypes between healthy human individuals. Libraries were prepared by immunoSEQ multiplex PCR; TCRdb keeps only in-frame clonotypes and omits some of them. The sample lists approximately 110,000 clones, around 64% occurring once. The sequenced sample was memory CD8+ T cells sorted from blood. These receptors came from a woman between 25 and 40 years old in good health. Both conserved end residues are part of each CDR3. D genes are given only for firm matches. The size field is filled for only some rows; it gives once, few, many or a size class.

size,J,D,V,DNA,CDR3
.,TRBJ2-2,TRBD2,TRBV2,TGTGCCAGCAGGCCCGGGGGGGGTAAAGCCGGGGAGCTGTTTTTT,CASRPGGGKAGELFF
once,TRBJ1-1,.,TRBV25-1,TGTGCCAGCAGTGAATTAGGGGGTTGGACTGAAGCTTTCTTT,CASSELGGWTEAFF
.,TRBJ1-5,.,TRBV7-6,TGTGCCAGCAGCTTCGGCTACAATCAGCCCCAGCATTTT,CASSFGYNQPQHF
.,TRBJ1-2,.,TRBV27,TGTGCCAGCAGTTTATGGAGGGGTGATGGCTACACCTTC,CASSLWRGDGYTF
few,TRBJ1-1,TRBD1,TRBV27,TGTGCCAGCAGTTTGGGGGGACAGGGGACTGAAGCTTTCTTT,CASSLGGQGTEAFF
.,TRBJ2-1,.,TRBV4-2,TGTGCCAGCAGTCCCGGCCAGGCCTCCGATGAGCAGTTCTTC,CASSPGQASDEQFF
.,TRBJ1-5,TRBD1,TRBV14,TGTGCCAGCAGGCCCGGGACAGGCGGACATCAGCCCCAGCATTTT,CASRPGTGGHQPQHF
.,TRBJ2-3,TRBD2,TRBV6-4,TGTGCCAGCAGTGACTCTAGCGGGAGGGCCACAGATACGCAGTATTTT,CASSDSSGRATDTQYF
.,TRBJ1-2,TRBD1,TRBV10-3,TGTGCCATCAGTGAGATTCACAGGGGCGGGTATGGCTACACCTTC,CAISEIHRGGYGYTF
once,TRBJ2-3,TRBD2,TRBV27,TGTGCCAGCAGTTTCCCCGCGGGAGGGACGACAGATACGCAGTATTTT,CASSFPAGGTTDTQYF
.,TRBJ1-5,.,TRBV28,TGTGCCAGCGGTCCAGGGGAAGGCAATCAGCCCCAGCATTTT,CASGPGEGNQPQHF
few,TRBJ2-3,TRBD2,TRBV4-1,TGCGCCAGCAGCCAAGCCCAGCGGGAGTACACAGATACGCAGTATTTT,CASSQAQREYTDTQYF
few,TRBJ2-2,TRBD1,TRBV27,TGTGCCAGCAGACCGGGACAGGGGATCGGGGAGCTGTTTTTT,CASRPGQGIGELFF
few,TRBJ2-7,.,TRBV9,TGTGCCAGCAGTCTCGGGGGAGGAAGCGACGAGCAGTACTTC,CASSLGGGSDEQYF
.,TRBJ2-5,.,TRBV13,TGTGCCAGCAGCTTAGCCGCGTTGAAACAAGAGACCCAGTACTTC,CASSLAALKQETQYF
.,TRBJ2-2,.,TRBV27,TGTGCCAGCAGTTTATCCGGGGAGCTGTTTTTT,CASSLSGELFF
.,TRBJ1-1,.,TRBV6-6,TGTGCCAGCAGTTACTCGAGCGAACGCAATGAAGCTTTCTTT,CASSYSSERNEAFF
.,TRBJ2-4,TRBD2,TRBV20-1,TGCAGTGCTAATGGACTAGCGGGGGCTATCTTC,CSANGLAGAIF
.,TRBJ2-6,.,TRBV18,TGTGCCGCGGGGTCGACGGAAACTGGGGCCAACGTCCTGACTTTC,CAAGSTETGANVLTF
.,TRBJ2-1,.,TRBV9,TGTGCCAGCAGCGTAGACGTGGGGCACTACAATGAGCAGTTCTTC,CASSVDVGHYNEQFF
.,TRBJ2-5,.,TRBV7-2,TGTGCCAGCAGCAAAGGTTGGGCGGGAGAGACCCAGTACTTC,CASSKGWAGETQYF
many,TRBJ2-6,TRBD1,TRBV6-4,TGTGCCAGCAGCGGACAGGGAGGAGGGTCTGGGGCCAACGTCCTGACTTTC,CASSGQGGGSGANVLTF
.,TRBJ1-1,.,TRBV28,TGTGCCAGCAGTTTCTACACTGAAGCTTTCTTT,CASSFYTEAFF
.,TRBJ1-2,TRBD1,TRBV11-2,TGTGCCAGCAGCCCTAATCCGGGACAGGATACTAACTATGGCTACACCTTC,CASSPNPGQDTNYGYTF
few,TRBJ1-4,TRBD1,TRBV19,TGTGCCAGTAGTCCGTACGGACAGGGGCTGGAAAAACTGTTTTTT,CASSPYGQGLEKLFF
.,TRBJ2-1,TRBD1,TRBV6-5,TGTGCCAGCAGTGTTTCGGGACAGGGACTTGAGCAGTTCTTC,CASSVSGQGLEQFF
.,TRBJ1-1,.,TRBV7-8,TGTGCCAGCAGCCTCTCGGACAGAAACACTGAAGCTTTCTTT,CASSLSDRNTEAFF
.,TRBJ2-7,.,TRBV2,TGTGCCAGCAGTGTTTTACCCTACGAGCAGTACTTC,CASSVLPYEQYF
.,TRBJ1-5,TRBD1,TRBV6-5,TGTGCCACCAGGGGGGTTGGCAATCAGCCCCAGCATTTT,CATRGVGNQPQHF
few,TRBJ1-2,.,TRBV5-1,TGCGCCAGCAGCTTAAATCGAGAGGATGGCTACACCTTC,CASSLNREDGYTF
.,TRBJ2-7,.,TRBV6-1,TGTGCCAGCAGTGAAGCGACGACCTCCTACGAGCAGTACTTC,CASSEATTSYEQYF
few,TRBJ2-1,TRBD2,TRBV4-1,TGCGCCAGCAGCCATAGCGGGAGTTCCTACAATGAGCAGTTCTTC,CASSHSGSSYNEQFF
medium-sized,TRBJ2-1,TRBD2,TRBV4-2,TGTGCCAGCAGCCAAGATCAGAGCGGGGCCCCATCGTCTGAGCAGTTCTTC,CASSQDQSGAPSSEQFF
.,TRBJ2-7,.,TRBV5-6,TGTGCCAGCAGCTTGGGACAGTCCTACGAGCAGTACTTC,CASSLGQSYEQYF
few,TRBJ2-1,TRBD2,TRBV15,TGTGCCACACTCCCGGGCGGGGGATTTGGTGAGCAGTTCTTC,CATLPGGGFGEQFF
many,TRBJ2-1,.,TRBV28,TGTGCCAGCAGTGATCTTGGCTCCCATACTTTTGGCAATGAGCAGTTCTTC,CASSDLGSHTFGNEQFF
.,TRBJ2-5,.,TRBV2,TGTGCCAGCAGTGATTTCTGGGACCTTCCAGAGACCCAGTACTTC,CASSDFWDLPETQYF
.,TRBJ2-1,.,TRBV27,TGTGCCAGCAGTTTAGCGGGGAATGAGCAGTTCTTC,CASSLAGNEQFF
few,TRBJ1-2,.,TRBV25-1,TGTGCCAGCAGTGACCCGACTCCCAGGGAAGGGGTCTATGGCTACACCTTC,CASSDPTPREGVYGYTF
.,TRBJ2-7,TRBD2,TRBV7-8,TGTGCCAGCAGCTACCAGACTAGCGGGAGGGCAGGTCACGAGCAGTACTTC,CASSYQTSGRAGHEQYF
.,TRBJ1-2,.,TRBV7-7,TGTGCCAGCAGCCCCGCGGCGGGGCAATATGGCTACACCTTC,CASSPAAGQYGYTF
.,TRBJ2-7,.,TRBV2,TGTGCCAGCAGTGATTATTCGGCGGGCGACACCTACGAGCAGTACTTC,CASSDYSAGDTYEQYF
.,TRBJ2-3,TRBD2,TRBV5-1,TGCGCCAGCATGAATAGCGGGAGGGCCCATGATACGCAGTATTTT,CASMNSGRAHDTQYF
.,TRBJ2-5,.,TRBV21-1,TGTGCCAGCAGCAAAGTTGGCGGGAGAACGGAGACCCAGTACTTC,CASSKVGGRTETQYF
few,TRBJ2-7,.,TRBV13,TGTGCCAGCAGCTTAGCGGCTTCACACCCCTACGAGCAGTACTTC,CASSLAASHPYEQYF
many,TRBJ2-1,.,TRBV5-4,TGTGCCAGCAGCAATAGCGGTGGGGGGAATGAGCAGTTCTTC,CASSNSGGGNEQFF
.,TRBJ2-5,TRBD2,TRBV10-2,TGCGCCAGCAGTGAGTCGGGGACTAGTGGGAGAGAGACCCAGTACTTC,CASSESGTSGRETQYF